Listed below are T cell receptor beta chains from one sample, sequenced in a study of tumor and adjacent non-tumor tissue in lung cancer. TCRdb re-analysed the multiplex PCR reads in MiXCR, keeping a single row per CDR3 protein. The sample has around 120,000 distinct CDR3 sequences, approximately 71% seen once. Sample: lung tumor tissue. The receptors derive from a man aged 25-45 years with non-small cell lung cancer. Both conserved end residues are part of each CDR3. The order of the fields is V gene, D gene, clone size, J gene, CDR3 DNA, CDR3 protein. A D gene is named only where the DNA matches it firmly. Rows give clone size only sometimes, using once, few, many, or a class for an expanded clone.

v_gene: TRBV4-1; d_gene: NA; abundance: many; j_gene: TRBJ2-4; CDR3nt: TGCGCCAGCAGCCGAATCCTTCCGGGACCCAGATGGTACTTC; CDR3aa: CASSRILPGPRWYF
v_gene: TRBV7-8; d_gene: TRBD2; abundance: NA; j_gene: TRBJ2-3; CDR3nt: TGTGTCAGCAGTCCCCCAGCGGGGGTCGATACGCAGTATTTT; CDR3aa: CVSSPPAGVDTQYF
v_gene: TRBV12-3/TRBV12-4; d_gene: NA; abundance: many; j_gene: TRBJ2-7; CDR3nt: TGTGCCAGCACTGATAGACAGCTCTCCTACGAGCAGTACTTC; CDR3aa: CASTDRQLSYEQYF
v_gene: TRBV6-2/TRBV6-3; d_gene: NA; abundance: NA; j_gene: TRBJ2-5; CDR3nt: TGTACCAGCAGTCCACAGGAGCAAGAGACCCAGTATTTC; CDR3aa: CTSSPQEQETQYF
v_gene: TRBV14; d_gene: NA; abundance: many; j_gene: TRBJ2-3; CDR3nt: TGTGCCAGCAGCCAAATGGATACGCAGTATTTT; CDR3aa: CASSQMDTQYF
v_gene: TRBV7-9; d_gene: NA; abundance: NA; j_gene: TRBJ2-3; CDR3nt: TGTGCCAGCAGCTCCCTCAGGGGGGTAGTAACAGATACGCAGTATTTT; CDR3aa: CASSSLRGVVTDTQYF
v_gene: TRBV7-9; d_gene: TRBD1; abundance: once; j_gene: TRBJ2-6; CDR3nt: TGTGCCAGCAGGGGACAGGGGTCTGGGGCCAACGTCCTGTCTTTC; CDR3aa: CASRGQGSGANVLSF
v_gene: TRBV5-1; d_gene: NA; abundance: NA; j_gene: TRBJ2-5; CDR3nt: TGCGCCAGCAGCTTGCAGGGGCCGACGGAGACCCAGTACTTC; CDR3aa: CASSLQGPTETQYF
v_gene: TRBV20-1; d_gene: NA; abundance: NA; j_gene: TRBJ2-7; CDR3nt: TGCAGAGCTTCGATCGTACCCTACGAGCGGTACTTC; CDR3aa: CRASIVPYERYF
v_gene: TRBV28; d_gene: NA; abundance: NA; j_gene: TRBJ2-5; CDR3nt: TGTGCCAGCAGCCGACAGACCCTGTACTTC; CDR3aa: CASSRQTLYF
v_gene: TRBV12-3/TRBV12-4; d_gene: NA; abundance: NA; j_gene: TRBJ1-5; CDR3nt: TGTACCAGCTCCGCGAACGGTAATCAGCCCCAGCATTTT; CDR3aa: CTSSANGNQPQHF
v_gene: TRBV7-9; d_gene: NA; abundance: few; j_gene: TRBJ2-3; CDR3nt: TGTGCCAGCAGCTTAACCGTTGGCGGTACGCAGTATTTT; CDR3aa: CASSLTVGGTQYF
v_gene: TRBV7-9; d_gene: TRBD1; abundance: few; j_gene: TRBJ2-7; CDR3nt: TGTGCCAGCAGCCCGGGACAGGTTGTAGACGAGCAGTACTTC; CDR3aa: CASSPGQVVDEQYF
v_gene: TRBV29-1; d_gene: TRBD2; abundance: NA; j_gene: TRBJ2-1; CDR3nt: TGCGGCGTTGAGGGAGCTAGCGGACGATACAATAAGCAGTTCTTC; CDR3aa: CGVEGASGRYNKQFF
v_gene: TRBV20-1; d_gene: TRBD2; abundance: NA; j_gene: TRBJ2-1; CDR3nt: TGCAGCGCTAGCACTAGCGGGGGGGAGCAGTTCTTC; CDR3aa: CSASTSGGEQFF
v_gene: TRBV11-2; d_gene: NA; abundance: NA; j_gene: TRBJ2-1; CDR3nt: TGTGCCAGCAGCCCCGTGACAGGGAGGGATAACGAGCAGTTCTTC; CDR3aa: CASSPVTGRDNEQFF
v_gene: TRBV4-2; d_gene: TRBD1; abundance: NA; j_gene: TRBJ2-7; CDR3nt: TGTGCCAGCAGCCAAGAATTGGGGACAGGGCTCGAGCAGTACTTC; CDR3aa: CASSQELGTGLEQYF
v_gene: TRBV11-2; d_gene: NA; abundance: NA; j_gene: TRBJ2-2; CDR3nt: TGCGCCAGCAGCCCTCGACAGGAGACGAACACCGGGGAGCTGTTTTTT; CDR3aa: CASSPRQETNTGELFF
v_gene: TRBV30; d_gene: NA; abundance: NA; j_gene: TRBJ1-2; CDR3nt: TGTGCCTGGAGTACGCCGGGGCAGTTCTATGGCTACACCTTC; CDR3aa: CAWSTPGQFYGYTF
v_gene: TRBV7-9; d_gene: NA; abundance: NA; j_gene: TRBJ2-5; CDR3nt: TGTGTCAGCACCTTATCAGACATGGGGCTGGAGACCCAGTACTTC; CDR3aa: CVSTLSDMGLETQYF